The 18 T cell receptor beta chains below come from one sample, sequenced in a study of blood T cell repertoires in COVID-19. Profiling relied on immunoSEQ multiplex PCR, and the TCRdb table lists in-frame clones only, not all of them. This sample has about 270,000 clones, with about nine tenths found just once. The sequenced sample consisted of peripheral blood. The receptors here all came from a woman in her fifties or sixties who had recovered from COVID-19.

The chain links TRBV2 to TRBJ1-1; a weak D match, TRBD1 (5 bases). Trimming stripped 5 bases from V and 6 bases from J, with 13 bases between. The CDR3 extends over 13 amino acids. In germline, CDR1 is SNHLY, CDR2 FYNNEI. CDR3 DNA sequence: TGTGCCAGCAGTATCTCGACAGAACCTGAAGCTTTCTTT. This gives the protein CASSISTEPEAFF. Supplemented by reference TRBV2 and TRBJ1-1, the full variable domain reads EPEVTQTPSHQVTQMGQEVILRCVPISNHLYFYWYRQILGQKVEFLVSFYNNEISEKSEIFDDQFSVERPDGSNFTLKIRSTKLEDSAMYFCASSISTEPEAFFGQGTRLTVV.

The rearrangement joins TRBV9 to TRBJ2-1, with 9 bases lining up with TRBD1. The germline gives CDR1 SGDLS, CDR2 YYNGEE. The CDR3 sequence is 15 residues long. The trim removed 2 bases at V and 7 bases at J, leaving 7 bases unmatched. The CDR3 coding sequence is TGTGCCAGCAGCGTCGGGACAGGGTATGGGAATGAGCAGTTCTTC. Its translation is CASSVGTGYGNEQFF.

The CDR3 nucleotides are TGTGCCAGCATGGGACAGGGTGTCCACGAGCAGTACTTC. Its protein is CASMGQGVHEQYF. J is TRBJ2-7 and V is TRBV6-6, with TRBD1 matching over 9 bases. CDR1 is MNHNY, CDR2 SVGAGI, per germline (reference sequence). Trimming cost V 7 bases and J 5 bases; bases outside gene matches: 6. This CDR3 spans 13 amino acids.

The genes are TRBV9 and TRBJ2-7; D is ambiguous. Looked up from germline, CDR1 is SGDLS and CDR2 is YYNGEE. The CDR3 is 13 residues long. V was pared by 4 bases and J by 0 bases, with 8 bases between. The DNA of the CDR3 is TGTGCCAGCAGCCGAAGGAGCTCCTACGAGCAGTACTTC. Its protein is CASSRRSSYEQYF.

The CDR3 sequence: CASSYSVGGTIQYF. As DNA, the CDR3 is TGTGCCAGCAGTTACTCGGTCGGGGGGACCATTCAGTACTTC. The rearrangement links TRBV6-2 or TRBV6-3 to TRBJ2-4, with TRBD2 matching over 7 bases. This CDR3 contains 14 residues. Germline V lookup: CDR1 MNHEY, CDR2 SVGEGT. The V segment lost 0 bases and the J segment 9 bases; nucleotides outside the gene matches: 5.

The chain carries TRBV19 and TRBJ2-3, with no clear D. Germline lookup yields CDR1 LNHDA and CDR2 SQIVND (reference sequence). Trimming stripped 2 bases from V and 5 bases from J, with 2 bases between. The CDR3 length is 11 residues. CDR3 residues: CASSIQDTQYF. Written as DNA, the CDR3 is TGTGCCAGTAGTATACAAGATACGCAGTATTTT.

The chain carries TRBV28 and TRBJ1-1; D gene unclear. The CDR3 extends over 19 amino acids. The germline gives CDR1 MDHEN, CDR2 SYDVKM. Trimming removed 7 bases from V and 4 bases from J, with 31 bases in between. The CDR3 loop is CASMTQLKASSFQSTEAFF. CDR3 coding DNA: TGTGCCAGCATGACTCAATTAAAAGCCTCCTCCTTCCAGAGCACTGAAGCTTTCTTT.

The J gene is TRBJ1-5, the V gene TRBV2; 7 bases are shared with TRBD1. Germline V gene data show CDR1 as SNHLY and CDR2 as FYNNEI. V shed 7 bases, J shed 4 bases, and the junction held 7 bases outside the gene matches. The CDR3 extends over 14 amino acids. The CDR3 protein is CASTGQRVNQPQHF. The CDR3 DNA follows: TGTGCCAGCACGGGACAGCGGGTAAATCAGCCCCAGCATTTT.

The chain joins TRBV3-1 (or the pseudogene TRBV3-2) to TRBJ1-5; D gene ambiguous. From germline, CDR1 is LGHDT and CDR2 YNNKEL (reference sequence). This CDR3 has 12 amino acids. V lost 4 bases to trimming and J lost 5 bases, with 6 bases between them. In DNA, the CDR3 is TGTGCCAGCAGCCTCTTAGATCAGCCCCAGCATTTT. Encoded protein: CASSLLDQPQHF.

The chain employs TRBV7-3 and TRBJ2-7, with TRBD2 matching 11 bases. V dropped 4 bases and J dropped 2; count of bases not matched to a gene: 1. This CDR3 contains 14 residues. Germline V gene lookup returns CDR1 SGHTA and CDR2 FQGTGA. CDR3 nucleotides: TGTGCCAGCAGCTATAGCGGGGGGGCCTACGAGCAGTACTTC. This translates into CASSYSGGAYEQYF.

This chain connects TRBV7-3 to TRBJ2-5; 13 nucleotides align to TRBD2. Germline V gene lookup returns CDR1 SGHTA and CDR2 FQGTGA. Trimming cost V 5 bases and J 0 bases; bases outside gene matches: 9. The CDR3 is 18 residues long. The CDR3 DNA sequence: TGTGCCAGCAGCCTCGGGACTAGCGGGGCCCCGTACCAAGAGACCCAGTACTTC. It codes for CASSLGTSGAPYQETQYF.

The chain joins TRBV7-8 to TRBJ1-3, with 7 bases identical to TRBD1. The CDR3 consists of 16 residues. The J segment lost 8 bases and the V segment lost 1 base, leaving 11 bases of the junction unmatched. Germline CDR1 SGHVS, CDR2 FQNEAQ. The CDR3 protein is CASSLGSGHRGYTIYF. The CDR3 DNA is TGTGCCAGCAGCTTAGGTTCCGGGCACAGGGGCTACACCATATATTTT.

In DNA form, the CDR3 reads TGTGCCAGCAGCCCCTTAGCGGGGGGGCGGGACGAGCAGTACTTC. Encoded protein: CASSPLAGGRDEQYF. The J gene is TRBJ2-7, the V gene TRBV3-1 (or the pseudogene TRBV3-2); 11 bases are shared with TRBD2. The J segment lost 5 bases and the V segment lost 4 bases, leaving 7 bases of the junction unmatched. CDR1 and CDR2 (germline): LGHDT, YNNKEL (reference sequence). This CDR3 has 15 residues.

The J gene is TRBJ2-7, the V gene TRBV15; D is unclear. There are 12 residues in the CDR3. Trimming left V 8 bases short and J 5 bases short, with 13 bases between. Germline values: CDR1 LNHNV, CDR2 YYDKDF (reference sequence). The CDR3: CATSLRPHEQYF. The CDR3 nucleotides are TGTGCCACCTCCCTCAGGCCCCACGAGCAGTACTTC.

This chain uses TRBV12-1 with TRBJ2-4; TRBD2, the D gene given by the table, was not confirmed from the DNA. TRBV12-1 is marked as a pseudogene. This CDR3 contains 15 residues. The DNA of the CDR3 is TGTGCCAGCAGCTTTGTGGAGCTAGCCAAAAACATTCAGTACTTC. Translation: CASSFVELAKNIQYF.

The chain combines TRBV3-1 (or the pseudogene TRBV3-2) with TRBJ2-5; perhaps TRBD1 as D (6 bases). Trimming left V 4 bases short and J 5 bases short, with 17 bases between. The CDR3 runs to 15 residues. Germline CDR1 and CDR2: LGHDT and YNNKEL (reference sequence). CDR3 coding DNA: TGTGCCAGCAGCCTAGGACAGAGGGGTTTGGAGACCCAGTACTTC. Its translation: CASSLGQRGLETQYF.

This sequence joins TRBV7-9 and TRBJ2-3, with unresolved D. The V end was cut by 5 bases, the J end by 0 bases, with 9 bases between. There are 14 residues in the CDR3. The germline V gene has CDR1 SEHNR and CDR2 FQNEAQ (reference sequence). The CDR3 here is CASSPTSSTDTQYF. The CDR3 DNA sequence: TGTGCCAGCAGCCCCACTTCGAGCACAGATACGCAGTATTTT.

CDR3 amino acids: CASSVEWGQGTQYF. CDR3 bases: TGTGCCAGCAGCGTAGAGTGGGGACAGGGGACCCAGTACTTC. The V call is TRBV9, the J call TRBJ2-5; 9 nucleotides match TRBD1. The CDR3 has 14 residues. V lost 0 bases, J lost 7 bases, and 4 bases stayed unmatched. Germline V gene lookup returns CDR1 SGDLS and CDR2 YYNGEE. The full variable domain, rest sourced from reference TRBV9 and TRBJ2-5, is DSGVTQTPKHLITATGQRVTLRCSPRSGDLSVYWYQQSLDQGLQFLIQYYNGEERAKGNILERFSAQQFPDLHSELNLSSLELGDSALYFCASSVEWGQGTQYFGPGTRLLVL.